Detailed here is one T cell receptor (beta chain). Its antigen is undetermined. Repertoires were generated with immunoSEQ multiplex PCR, while TCRdb's copy carries only in-frame clones and drops some. The sample comprises some 70,000 clones, more than 85% of which are singletons, and over 1.5% rests with the top ten. The sample is drawn from a study of cytomegalovirus exposure and HLA in healthy donors. In the study overall: Later analysis reported that the roughly 120 validation repertoires shared the platform of the roughly 710 first-cohort repertoires. Study findings and constraints: In vitro confirmation showed three CMV-associated chains to be CMV antigen specific. It was found in a later analysis that first-cohort TCR clusters tended to co-occur in the 100 to 150 validation repertoires.

Germline CDR1 SGHRS, CDR2 YFSETQ. Trimming left V 0 bases short and J 0 bases short, with 9 bases between. The CDR3 extends over 15 amino acids. The clonotype comes from a woman aged 18-30 years in good health and CMV-seronegative. The sequencing sample was made of PBMCs. The rearrangement uses TRBV5-1 and TRBJ1-1; tentatively, D is TRBD1 (5 bases). CDR3: CASSLGGGVNTEAFF. The CDR3 coding sequence is TGCGCCAGCAGCTTGGGTGGGGGGGTGAACACTGAAGCTTTCTTT.